These 23 T cell receptor beta chains were sequenced from one sample in a study of neoadjuvant anti-PD-1 for oral cavity cancer. Assay used: immunoSEQ multiplex PCR; TCRdb lists only in-frame clones, some missing. The sample carries roughly 16,000 clones, roughly 62% recorded once. The starting material was PBMCs, obtained before nivolumab (anti-PD-1) treatment. The receptors originated from a person aged 35 to 85 with oral cavity squamous cell carcinoma.

This clone has a handful of counts. The chain joins TRBV7-2 to TRBJ2-3, with 11 nucleotides matching TRBD2. This CDR3 contains 14 residues. J lost 7 bases, V lost 5 bases, and 5 bases had no gene match. Germline lookup yields CDR1 SGHTA and CDR2 FQGNSA. DNA of the CDR3: TGTGCCAGCAGCGGTAGCGGGAGGGTTAATACGCAGTATTTT. Its translation is CASSGSGRVNTQYF.

The rearrangement links TRBV6-5 to TRBJ2-2; weak D call: TRBD2 (5 bases). The CDR3 is made up of 15 amino acids. Per the germline V gene, CDR1 is MNHEY and CDR2 is SVGAGI. Trimming shortened V by 8 bases and J by 4 bases, and 17 bases separated the two germline ends. CDR3 nucleotide sequence: TGTGCCAGCTCGCCTGGTAACGAGGGCACCGGGGAGCTGTTTTTT. Translation: CASSPGNEGTGELFF.

The rearrangement links TRBV13 to TRBJ2-2; maybe TRBD2 (7 bases). Germline values: CDR1 PRHDT, CDR2 FYEKMQ (reference sequence). This CDR3 region has 18 residues. V gave up 2 bases and J gave up 4 bases, with 20 bases separating them. CDR3 nucleotide sequence: TGTGCCAGCAGCTTAAGGTTGGGGGGGCTGTTCGGCACCGGGGAGCTGTTTTTT. Its protein product is CASSLRLGGLFGTGELFF.

The rearrangement joins TRBV2 to TRBJ2-1; 9 bases agree with TRBD2. Germline CDR1 reads SNHLY; CDR2 reads FYNNEI. The CDR3 has 15 residues. With 6 bases clipped from V and 7 bases from J, the junction kept 10 bases outside the gene matches. The CDR3 region has the DNA TGTGCCAGCAGGGAGACTAGCGGTTACTATAATGAGCAGTTCTTC. Its protein is CASRETSGYYNEQFF.

As concerns this clone: Germline and junction disagree at one end, which may indicate a read error. The chain links TRBV7-7 to TRBJ2-5; 7 nucleotides agree with TRBD1. Germline V gene lookup returns CDR1 SSHAT and CDR2 FNYEAQ (reference sequence). CDR3 size: 13 residues. The CDR3 region is CASSLGTAETQYF. The CDR3 DNA is TGTGCTAGCAGCTTAGGGACAGCCGAGACCCAGTACTTC.

This chain joins TRBV6-5 and TRBJ1-2, with D unresolved. The CDR3 sequence is 15 residues long. The ends were cut back, 3 bases at V and 6 bases at J, with 17 bases in the middle. Germline V CDR1 and CDR2: MNHEY, SVGAGI. Written as DNA, the CDR3 is TGTGCCAGCAGTTATAGCCCGGGCTCAAGGAATGGCTACACCTTC. This encodes CASSYSPGSRNGYTF.

The chain uses TRBV11-2 and TRBJ1-1; no clear D gene. Trimming cost V 1 base and J 4 bases, with 10 bases left between them. The CDR3 contains 14 residues. CDR1 is SGHAT, CDR2 FQNNGV, per germline. The CDR3 DNA sequence: TGTGCCAGCAGCTTAGGGCAGATTTTCACTGAAGCTTTCTTT. This codes for CASSLGQIFTEAFF.

The chain joins TRBV11-2 to TRBJ1-1; D may be TRBD1 (6 bases). V lost 4 bases to trimming and J lost 5 bases, with 17 bases between them. In germline, CDR1 is SGHAT, CDR2 FQNNGV. The CDR3 is made up of 15 amino acids. The CDR3 is CASSSSMGASTEAFF. For the CDR3, the DNA is TGTGCCAGCAGCTCTTCGATGGGGGCGAGTACTGAAGCTTTCTTT. Complete variable domain (other parts from reference TRBV11-2 and TRBJ1-1): EAGVAQSPRYKIIEKRQSVAFWCNPISGHATLYWYQQILGQGPKLLIQFQNNGVVDDSQLPKDRFSAERLKGVDSTLKIQPAKLEDSAVYLCASSSSMGASTEAFFGQGTRLTVV.

V is TRBV5-1 and J is TRBJ2-7, with 7 positions matching TRBD2. The length of the CDR3 is 13 residues. V shed 7 bases and J 3 bases; nucleotides not matched to a gene: 7. Germline V gene sequence: CDR1 SGHRS, CDR2 YFSETQ. The CDR3: CASGSGTNYEQYF. The CDR3 DNA follows: TGCGCCAGCGGCAGCGGGACCAACTACGAGCAGTACTTC.

J is TRBJ2-1 and V is TRBV6-6; either TRBD1 or TRBD2 may fit D (5 bases each). Germline V gene sequence: CDR1 MNHNY, CDR2 SVGAGI (reference sequence). Trimming left V 8 bases short and J 12 bases short, with 20 bases between. The CDR3 covers 13 residues. Here the CDR3 DNA reads TGTGCCAGCGGCCCGGGGCCTTTCCAGGGGCAGTTCTTC. Encoded protein: CASGPGPFQGQFF.

This sequence joins TRBV6-1 and TRBJ1-4, with 8 positions matching TRBD1. In germline, CDR1 is MNHNS, CDR2 SASEGT. The J segment lost 5 bases and the V segment lost 6 bases, leaving 5 bases of the junction unmatched. CDR3 size: 14 residues. The CDR3 DNA reads TGTGCCAGCAGGCAGGGGGCCTTGAATGAAAAACTGTTTTTT. It is translated as CASRQGALNEKLFF.

This chain connects TRBV9 to TRBJ1-1, with D perhaps TRBD1 (6 bases). Germline CDR1 SGDLS, CDR2 YYNGEE. The V end lost 0 bases, the J end lost 3 bases, and 9 bases lay between the germline ends. This CDR3 has 14 amino acids. The CDR3 sequence is CASSVAGADTEAFF. In DNA, the CDR3 is TGTGCCAGCAGCGTAGCGGGGGCTGACACTGAAGCTTTCTTT.

The rearrangement uses TRBV30 and TRBJ1-5; the D is unclear. Looked up from germline, CDR1 is GTSNPN and CDR2 is SVGIG (reference sequence). The germline V and J ends were trimmed by 2 bases and 6 bases, with 11 bases remaining between them. The CDR3 loop spans 13 amino acids. As DNA, the CDR3 is TGTGCCTGGAGTCCCACCCTGGGTCAGCCCCAGCATTTT. It codes for CAWSPTLGQPQHF.

The rearrangement uses TRBV5-4 and TRBJ2-7; 8 bases align to TRBD1. CDR1 is SGHNT and CDR2 is YYREEE in the germline V gene (reference sequence). The V and J ends lost 5 bases and 5 bases, in that order; junction bases with no gene match: 9. The CDR3 is made up of 14 amino acids. The CDR3 is CASSREQGDNEQYF. In DNA form, the CDR3 reads TGTGCCAGCAGTCGGGAACAGGGGGATAACGAGCAGTACTTC.

The chain joins TRBV6-1 to TRBJ2-1; D possibly corresponds to TRBD2 (7 bases). Per germline, CDR1 MNHNS and CDR2 SASEGT. This CDR3 region has 13 residues. The V gene lost 7 bases and the J gene lost 7 bases, with 14 bases spanning the gap. The CDR3 DNA sequence: TGTGCCAGCATCGGCGGGGGCCTAAATGAGCAGTTCTTC. This encodes CASIGGGLNEQFF.

The gene calls are TRBV5-1 and TRBJ2-5; D may be TRBD1 (5 bases). The germline V gene encodes CDR1 SGHRS and CDR2 YFSETQ. V lost 0 bases and J 3 bases, leaving 12 bases between the germline ends. The CDR3 has 15 residues. CDR3 protein: CASSLAGGQKETQYF. The CDR3 nucleotides are TGCGCCAGCAGCTTGGCGGGTGGACAAAAAGAGACCCAGTACTTC.

This sequence joins TRBV10-3 and TRBJ1-2; D is unresolved. The V and J ends lost 4 bases and 4 bases respectively, with 7 bases between them. CDR3 size: 12 residues. Germline assignment: CDR1 ENHRY and CDR2 SYGVKD. CDR3 in amino acids: CAISGTVYGYTF. CDR3 sequence (DNA): TGTGCCATCAGTGGCACTGTCTATGGCTACACCTTC.

The chain is built from TRBV19 and TRBJ1-1, with D hard to call. The CDR3 covers 13 residues. V lost 3 bases to trimming and J lost 1 base, with 6 bases between them. Germline V gene data show CDR1 as LNHDA and CDR2 as SQIVND (reference sequence). The CDR3 is CASSMYPNTEAFF. The DNA of the CDR3 is TGTGCCAGTAGTATGTACCCGAACACTGAAGCTTTCTTT.

CDR3 coding DNA: TGCGCCAGCAGCTTGGTGGATAGCACAGATACGCAGTATTTT. This gives the protein CASSLVDSTDTQYF. V is TRBV5-1 and J is TRBJ2-3; D unresolved. The CDR3 has 14 residues. CDR1 and CDR2 (germline): SGHRS, YFSETQ. V lost 0 bases and J 0 bases, leaving 5 bases between the germline ends.

The rearrangement links TRBV4-2 to TRBJ1-4; maybe TRBD1 (6 bases). Germline V CDR1 and CDR2: LGHNA, YNFKEQ. With 5 bases removed from V and 5 bases from J, the gap between germline ends came to 12 bases. There are 14 residues in the CDR3. In nucleotides, the CDR3 is TGTGCCAGCAGCTCAGGACAGTCGAATGAAAAACTGTTTTTT. It encodes CASSSGQSNEKLFF.

CDR3 residues: CATSRVSSGSYNEQFF. CDR3 nucleotide sequence: TGTGCCACCAGCAGAGTATCTAGCGGGAGCTACAATGAGCAGTTCTTC. The V gene is TRBV15, the J gene TRBJ2-1; 10 bases match TRBD2. With V trimmed by 1 base and J by 3 bases, 3 bases remained unmatched. CDR3 length equals 16 residues. Germline V gene lookup returns CDR1 LNHNV and CDR2 YYDKDF (reference sequence).

The chain employs TRBV6-5 and TRBJ2-2; 7 nucleotides line up with TRBD2. The trim removed 6 bases at V and 6 bases at J, leaving 4 bases unmatched. CDR1 and CDR2 (germline): MNHEY, SVGAGI. The CDR3 is 13 amino acids. DNA for the CDR3: TGTGCCAGCAGGCTCGGACTAGCCGGGGAGCTGTTTTTT. It encodes CASRLGLAGELFF.

The chain uses TRBV30 and TRBJ1-5, with D perhaps matching TRBD1 (5 bases). V lost 5 bases and J 3 bases, leaving 11 bases between the germline ends. Germline loops: CDR1 GTSNPN, CDR2 SVGIG (reference sequence). The CDR3 spans 13 residues. CDR3 residues: CAWQGADNQPQHF. CDR3 sequence (DNA): TGTGCCTGGCAAGGGGCGGACAATCAGCCCCAGCATTTT.